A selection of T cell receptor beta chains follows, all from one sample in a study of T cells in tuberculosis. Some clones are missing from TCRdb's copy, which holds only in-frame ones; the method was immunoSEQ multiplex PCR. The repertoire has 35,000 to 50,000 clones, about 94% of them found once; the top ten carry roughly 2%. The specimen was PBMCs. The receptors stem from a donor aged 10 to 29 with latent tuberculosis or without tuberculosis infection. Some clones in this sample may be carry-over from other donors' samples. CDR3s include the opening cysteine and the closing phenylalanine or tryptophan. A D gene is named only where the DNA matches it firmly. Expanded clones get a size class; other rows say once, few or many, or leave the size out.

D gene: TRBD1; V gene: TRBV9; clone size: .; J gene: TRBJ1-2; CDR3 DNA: TGTGCCAGCAGCCCGCCCCAGGGACAGGGTATGGGGGGCTACACCTTC; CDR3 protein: CASSPPQGQGMGGYTF
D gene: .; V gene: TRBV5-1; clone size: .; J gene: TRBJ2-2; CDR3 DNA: TGCGCCAGCAGCTTGGCGCTAGGGAACACCGGGGAGCTGTTTTTT; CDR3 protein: CASSLALGNTGELFF
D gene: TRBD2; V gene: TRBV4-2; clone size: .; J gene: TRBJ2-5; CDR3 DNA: TGTGCCAGCAGCCAAGGACTAGCGGGGAGGGGGGGCGCAGAGACCCAGTACTTC; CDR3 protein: CASSQGLAGRGGAETQYF
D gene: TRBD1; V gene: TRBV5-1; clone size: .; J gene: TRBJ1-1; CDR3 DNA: TGCGCCAGCAGCCCATGGACAGGGGGCTACACTGAAGCTTTCTTT; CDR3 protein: CASSPWTGGYTEAFF
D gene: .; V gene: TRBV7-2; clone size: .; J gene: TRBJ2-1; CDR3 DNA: TGTGCCAGCAGCCTCGGTCTAGCTGTTTGGAATGAGCAGTTCTTC; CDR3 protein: CASSLGLAVWNEQFF
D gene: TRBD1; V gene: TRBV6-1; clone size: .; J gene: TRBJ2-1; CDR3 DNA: TGTGCCACCGAGACCGGGACAGATTACAATGAGCAGTTCTTC; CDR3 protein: CATETGTDYNEQFF
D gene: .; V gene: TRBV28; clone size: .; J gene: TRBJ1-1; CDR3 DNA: TGTGCCAGCAGCCTGTTCTTCACTGAAGCTTTCTTT; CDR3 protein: CASSLFFTEAFF
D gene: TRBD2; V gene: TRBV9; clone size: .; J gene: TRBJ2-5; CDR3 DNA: TGTGCCAGCAGCGTAGGCAGCGGGAGGGTGGGAGAGACCCAGTACTTC; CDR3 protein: CASSVGSGRVGETQYF
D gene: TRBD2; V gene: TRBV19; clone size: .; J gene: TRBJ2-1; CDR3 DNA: TGTGCCAGTAGTATACAGCGGGAGTCCTACAATGAGCAGTTCTTC; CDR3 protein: CASSIQRESYNEQFF
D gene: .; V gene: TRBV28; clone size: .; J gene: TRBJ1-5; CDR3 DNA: TGTGCCAGCAGGCGGACAGAGGAGCTTAGCAATCAGCCCCAGCATTTT; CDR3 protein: CASRRTEELSNQPQHF
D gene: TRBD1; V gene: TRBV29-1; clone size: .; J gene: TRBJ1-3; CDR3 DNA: TGCAGCGTTGGCGGGACAGGGGGCGTAAACACCATATATTTT; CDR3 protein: CSVGGTGGVNTIYF
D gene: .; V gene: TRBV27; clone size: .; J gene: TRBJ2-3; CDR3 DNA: TGTGCCAGCAGTGGGGGACACTCTACAACAGATACGCAGTATTTT; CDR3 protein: CASSGGHSTTDTQYF
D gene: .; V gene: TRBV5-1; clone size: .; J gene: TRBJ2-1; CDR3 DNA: TGCGCCAGCAGGAGACAGCTCCAAAGCTCCTACAATGAGCAGTTCTTC; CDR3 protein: CASRRQLQSSYNEQFF
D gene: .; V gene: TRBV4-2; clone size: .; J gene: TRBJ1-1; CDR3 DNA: TGTGCCAGCAGCCGAGAATCCGGGACCCAGGGAGGGAGCACTGAAGCTTTCTTT; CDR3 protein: CASSRESGTQGGSTEAFF
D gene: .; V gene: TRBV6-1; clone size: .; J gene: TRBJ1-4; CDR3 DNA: TGTGCCAGCAGTGATTTTGGGGGACTTGAAAAACTGTTTTTT; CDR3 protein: CASSDFGGLEKLFF
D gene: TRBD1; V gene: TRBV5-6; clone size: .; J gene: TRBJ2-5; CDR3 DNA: TGTGCCAGCAGCCGGGGGACAGGGGCCCTAGAAGAGACCCAGTACTTC; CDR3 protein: CASSRGTGALEETQYF
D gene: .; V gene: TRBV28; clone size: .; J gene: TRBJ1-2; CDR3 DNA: TGTGCCAGCAGCGGGACACCGGGGATAGGGCCGGGCTACACCTTC; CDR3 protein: CASSGTPGIGPGYTF
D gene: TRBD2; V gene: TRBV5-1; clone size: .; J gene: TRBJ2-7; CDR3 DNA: TGCGCCAGCAGCTTGGGCCCTAGCGGGAGGGCCCAGTACGAGCAGTACTTC; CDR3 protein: CASSLGPSGRAQYEQYF
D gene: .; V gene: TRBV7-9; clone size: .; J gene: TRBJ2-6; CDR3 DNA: TGTGCCAGCAGGAGAAAAAACAGGGTATCCCGTTCTGGGGCCAACGTCCTGACTTTC; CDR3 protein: CASRRKNRVSRSGANVLTF
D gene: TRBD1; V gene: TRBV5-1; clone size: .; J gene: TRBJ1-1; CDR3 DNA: TGCGCCAGCAGCTTGGGACAGGGGGCTCGAGCTTTCTTT; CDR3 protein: CASSLGQGARAFF
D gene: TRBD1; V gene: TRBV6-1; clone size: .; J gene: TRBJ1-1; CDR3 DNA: TGTGCCAGCAGTGAAAGACAGGGAAGAGTCACTGAAGCTTTCTTT; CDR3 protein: CASSERQGRVTEAFF
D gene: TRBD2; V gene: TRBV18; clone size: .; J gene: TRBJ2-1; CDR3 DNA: TGTGCCAGCTCACTATCTAGCGGAATCTACAATGAGCAGTTCTTC; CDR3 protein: CASSLSSGIYNEQFF
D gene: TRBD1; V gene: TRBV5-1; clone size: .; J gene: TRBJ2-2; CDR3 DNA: TGCGCCAGCAGCCGCCTTCCAGGGGGCGCGGACACCGGGGAGCTGTTTTTT; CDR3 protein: CASSRLPGGADTGELFF
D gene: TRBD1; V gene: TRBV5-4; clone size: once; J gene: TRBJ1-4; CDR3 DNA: TGTGCCAGCAGCGGACAGGGGGCGTTAAATGAAAAACTGTTTTTT; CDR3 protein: CASSGQGALNEKLFF
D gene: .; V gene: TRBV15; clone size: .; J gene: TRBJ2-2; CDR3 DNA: TGTGCCACCAGCAGAGATTATCCGGGCGGGGGCGCGAACACCGGGGAGCTGTTTTTT; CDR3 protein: CATSRDYPGGGANTGELFF
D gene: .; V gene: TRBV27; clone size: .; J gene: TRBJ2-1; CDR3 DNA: TGTGCCAGCAGTTTATTAGCCGAATCGGTTGAGCAGTTCTTC; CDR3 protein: CASSLLAESVEQFF
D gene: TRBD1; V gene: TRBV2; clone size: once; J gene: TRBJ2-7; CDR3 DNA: TGTGCCAGCACCAAAGGGGGCCGAAGCTCCTACGAGCAGTACTTC; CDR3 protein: CASTKGGRSSYEQYF
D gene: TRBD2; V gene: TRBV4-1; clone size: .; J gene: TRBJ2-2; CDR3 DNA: TGCGCCAGCAGCCAAGGGGGACTAGCGGGAGGTCTAACCGGGGAGCTGTTTTTT; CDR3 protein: CASSQGGLAGGLTGELFF
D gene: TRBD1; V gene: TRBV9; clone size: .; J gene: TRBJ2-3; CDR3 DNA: TGTGCCAGCAGCGTTTTCAGGACAGGAACTGATACGCAGTATTTT; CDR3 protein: CASSVFRTGTDTQYF
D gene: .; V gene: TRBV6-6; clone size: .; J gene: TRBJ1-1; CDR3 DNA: TGTGCCACTGGGGAGGGGAATCTTTCTGAAGCTTTCTTT; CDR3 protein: CATGEGNLSEAFF